This T cell receptor (beta chain) was recorded in a study of shared clonotypes between healthy human individuals. Study-wide results and limits: Several donors shared approximately 5% of their naive CD4 clonotypes.

Trimming took 2 bases from V and 0 from J, leaving 14 bases between them. Germline lookup yields CDR1 MDHEN and CDR2 SYDVKM. The CDR3 extends over 18 amino acids. The DNA input per sorted-subset replicate PCR was 200 ng, corresponding to roughly 30,000 T cell genomes. Generated by immunoSEQ multiplex PCR, the TCRdb table keeps only in-frame clones and is missing some. The sample carries around 2,000,000 clones, about 93% recorded once. Remarks on this clone: Its antigen is currently unknown.

CD45RO-negative CD8 cells positively selected for CCR7 made up the naive population, which excluded terminally differentiated effector memory CD45RA+ cells. Every donor was a Caucasian adult from Nashville, Tennessee. The TCR sequence derives from a man aged 18 to 29 in good health. Some clones in this sample may be carry-over from other donors' samples. The sample comprised naive CD8+ T cells from PBMCs. The chain joins TRBV28 to TRBJ2-6; either TRBD1 or TRBD2 may supply D (7 bases each). The chain's CDR3 is CASSLATGDYSGANVLTF. In DNA form, the CDR3 reads TGTGCCAGCAGTTTAGCAACAGGGGACTACTCTGGGGCCAACGTCCTGACTTTC.